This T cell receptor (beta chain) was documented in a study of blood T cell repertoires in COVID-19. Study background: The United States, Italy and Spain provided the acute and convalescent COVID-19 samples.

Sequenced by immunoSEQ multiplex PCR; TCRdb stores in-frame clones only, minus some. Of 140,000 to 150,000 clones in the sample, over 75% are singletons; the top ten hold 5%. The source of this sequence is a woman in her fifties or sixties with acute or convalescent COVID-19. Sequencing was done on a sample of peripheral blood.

The CDR3 here is CASIQTSAGSYNEQFF. The CDR3 nucleotides are TGTGCCAGCATCCAGACTAGCGCCGGTTCCTACAATGAGCAGTTCTTC. This rearrangement joins TRBV28 to TRBJ2-1; 8 bases line up with TRBD2. Germline V lookup: CDR1 MDHEN, CDR2 SYDVKM. Trimming took 7 bases from V and 1 from J; bases not matched to a gene: 9. This CDR3 is 16 amino acids long.